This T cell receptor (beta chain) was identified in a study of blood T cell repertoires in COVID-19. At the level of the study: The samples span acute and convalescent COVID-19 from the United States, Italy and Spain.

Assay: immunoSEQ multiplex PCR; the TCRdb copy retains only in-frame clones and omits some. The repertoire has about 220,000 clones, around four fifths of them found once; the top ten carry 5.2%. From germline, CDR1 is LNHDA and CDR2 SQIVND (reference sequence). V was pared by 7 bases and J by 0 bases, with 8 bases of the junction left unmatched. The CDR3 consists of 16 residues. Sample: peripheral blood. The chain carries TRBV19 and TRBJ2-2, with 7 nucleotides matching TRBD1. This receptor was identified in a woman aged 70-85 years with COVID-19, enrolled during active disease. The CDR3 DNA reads TGTGCCAGTAACCCCTGGGGGACAGCGAACACCGGGGAGCTGTTTTTT. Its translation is CASNPWGTANTGELFF. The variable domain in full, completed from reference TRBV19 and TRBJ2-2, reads DGGITQSPKYLFRKEGQNVTLSCEQNLNHDAMYWYRQDPGQGLRLIYYSQIVNDFQKGDIAEGYSVSREKKESFPLTVTSAQKNPTAFYLCASNPWGTANTGELFFGEGSRLTVL.